What follows describes a single T cell receptor (beta chain). Its cognate antigen is unknown. This specimen belongs to a study of memory CD4+ T cells and cytomegalovirus serostatus. The wider study: Of the healthy Belgian adults, 9 were CMV seropositive and about two dozen seronegative.

Per the study methods: After removing out-of-frame reads, 2,204,828 distinct TCRbeta sequences remained. The table came from immunoSEQ multiplex PCR; TCRdb's copy has only in-frame clones and leaves some out. The D gene and trimming were derived from the DNA, and the V and J assignments and clone size from that table. The data hold approximately 44,000 clones, with around 76% observed a single time. The sort gate was single viable CD3+CD4+CD8-CD45RO+ cells for memory CD4+ T cells. Serum IgG to CMV pp150, pp28, p38 and p52 defined serostatus. The CDR3 has 16 residues. The germline V and J ends were trimmed by 8 bases and 2 bases, with 22 bases remaining between them. The germline gives CDR1 SGHVS, CDR2 FQNEAQ. Findings and caveats of the study: About 40% of the roughly 160 known CMV-associated TCRbeta sequences appeared in CD4+ memory.

The sequence was collected from an adult in good health and CMV-seronegative. The sequenced sample consisted of memory CD4+ T cells from blood. This chain joins TRBV7-8 and TRBJ2-7; tentatively, D is TRBD1 (6 bases). The CDR3 reads CASCPFGQTNTYEQYF. Written as DNA, the CDR3 is TGTGCCAGCTGCCCATTCGGACAGACTAACACCTACGAGCAGTACTTC.